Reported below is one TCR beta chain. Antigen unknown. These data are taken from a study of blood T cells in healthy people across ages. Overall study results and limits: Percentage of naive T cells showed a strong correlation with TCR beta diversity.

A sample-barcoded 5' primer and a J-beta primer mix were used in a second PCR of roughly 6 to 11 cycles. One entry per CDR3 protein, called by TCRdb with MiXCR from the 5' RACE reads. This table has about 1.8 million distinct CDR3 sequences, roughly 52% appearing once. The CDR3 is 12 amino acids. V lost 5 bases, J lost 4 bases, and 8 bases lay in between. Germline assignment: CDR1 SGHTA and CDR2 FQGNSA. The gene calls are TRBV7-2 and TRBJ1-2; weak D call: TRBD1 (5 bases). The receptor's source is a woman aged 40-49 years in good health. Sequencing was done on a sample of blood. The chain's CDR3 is CASSMTAYGYTF. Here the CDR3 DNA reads TGTGCCAGCAGCATGACAGCCTATGGCTACACCTTC.